This T cell receptor (beta chain) was sequenced in a study of T cells in localized non-small cell lung cancer. Produced via immunoSEQ multiplex PCR; TCRdb's table is partial and in-frame only. Here the sample spans some 30,000 clones, around four fifths being singletons. Sequences were derived from peripheral blood, sampled before any cancer treatment. The sequence was collected from a male donor at least 60 years old with stage II squamous cell lung carcinoma.

The CDR3 DNA reads as TGTGCCAGCAGTTACTCGTCGCAGGGGATCGGTGAGCAGTACTTC. It translates to CASSYSSQGIGEQYF. The chain uses TRBV6-6 and TRBJ2-7; a possible D gene is TRBD1 (6 bases). The V gene's germline CDR1 is MNHNY and CDR2 SVGAGI (reference sequence). CDR3 length: 15 residues. V lost 0 bases to trimming and J lost 7 bases, with 16 bases between them.